A single TCR beta chain is shown here with its context. Its antigen is currently unknown. This sample is part of a study of T-cell reconstitution after alpha-beta-depleted transplantation in children. Points from the study as a whole: Newly produced T cells mostly provided counts and TCRbeta diversity after one year, as hyperexpanded clones declined. Several hundred expanded graft clones reportedly were the source of alpha-beta T cells about two months after transplant. Surviving recipient T cells and intrathymic progenitors accounted for some patients' high TCRbeta diversity at day 60.

Preparation of the TCRbeta library used unique molecular identifiers. TCRdb processed the PCR reads anew with MiXCR; each CDR3 protein has one entry. The sample shows 550,000 to 800,000 distinct CDR3 sequences, around 14% of them seen only once. The J segment lost 0 bases and the V segment lost 0 bases, leaving 4 bases of the junction unmatched. Germline V gene data show CDR1 as LGHDT and CDR2 as YNNKEL (reference sequence). This CDR3 is built from 17 residues. The origin of this receptor is a girl aged 2 to 9 with congenital amegakaryocytic thrombocytopenia, due to receive a stem cell transplant. The sample here was PBMCs, taken before TCRalphabeta/CD19-depleted stem cell transplant. This rearrangement joins TRBV3-1 to TRBJ2-5, with TRBD2 matching over 10 bases. CDR3 in DNA: TGTGCCAGCAGCCAAGACGGGCTAGCGGGGGACCAAGAGACCCAGTACTTC. This gives the protein CASSQDGLAGDQETQYF.